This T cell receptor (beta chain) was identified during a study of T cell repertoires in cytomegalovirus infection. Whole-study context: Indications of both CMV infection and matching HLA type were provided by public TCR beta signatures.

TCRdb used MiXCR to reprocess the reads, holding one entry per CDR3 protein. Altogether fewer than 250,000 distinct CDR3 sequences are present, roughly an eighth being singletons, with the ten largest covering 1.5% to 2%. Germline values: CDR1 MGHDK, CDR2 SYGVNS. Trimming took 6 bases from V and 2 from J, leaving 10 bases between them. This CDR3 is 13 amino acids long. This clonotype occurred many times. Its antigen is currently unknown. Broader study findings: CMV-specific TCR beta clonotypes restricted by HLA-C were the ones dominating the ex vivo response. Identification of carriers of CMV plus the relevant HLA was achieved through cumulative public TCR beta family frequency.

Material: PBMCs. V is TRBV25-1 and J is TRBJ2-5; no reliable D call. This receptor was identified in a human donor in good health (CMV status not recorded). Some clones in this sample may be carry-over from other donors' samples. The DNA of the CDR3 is TGTGCCAGCAGGGGTCCACTACAAGAGACCCAGTACTTC. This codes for CASRGPLQETQYF.